This T cell receptor (beta chain) was found in a study of CXCR3-negative and CXCR3-positive naive CD8 T cells (dated by TCRdb to the late 2010s). Turning to the overall study: In total, approximately 140 million TRB reads were obtained, or roughly 1.5 +/- 0.3 million reads per library. The diversity and physicochemical repertoire analyses included roughly ten donors pooled from two independent experiments. TRBV-TRBJ cluster analysis included naive subsets from several donors and memory cells from 3 donors. Here is what the overall study found, with its caveats: TRB CDR3s from CXCR3-positive naive cells showed higher hydrophobicity (lower Kidera factor 4), lower energy, and higher strength and volume indices than CXCR3-negative naive cells. Because surface CD5, which has been linked to self-reactivity in mice, was comparable between naive subsets, TCR interaction strength was also inferred from TRB CDR3 physicochemical properties. Naive CXCR3-negative and CXCR3-positive cells from the same donor showed similar TRBV-TRBJ usage, whereas memory cells showed distinct patterns. Freshly isolated PBMCs were used for most assays because CXCR3 expression partially decreased after cryopreservation. Comparably high repertoire diversity was found in both naive subsets, whereas much lower repertoire diversity was found in memory CD8+ T cells.

For every CD8+ T cell subset, 250,000 to 300,000 cells were flow-sorted straight into RLT lysis buffer, and each subset was sorted in triplicate. To keep memory contaminants out, a stringent definition of naive CD8+ T cells was applied: CD45RO-CCR7+CD27+CD95-. Peripheral blood mononuclear cells were isolated from buffy coats using standard density gradient centrifugation. Naive CXCR3-negative and CXCR3-positive CD8+ T cells were flow-sorted using a FACSAria III. An RNeasy Mini Kit was used to extract total RNA from the sorted cells. These reads were obtained on a NextSeq 550. The Human TCR Profiling Kit (MiLaboratory) was used to prepare UMI-labeled 5' RACE TRB cDNA libraries. cDNA synthesis used the entire amount of extracted RNA, and PCR amplification then used the entire amount of cDNA produced. The libraries were made side by side, with each library going through the same number of PCR cycles. As for the authors' bioinformatics: With a requirement of at least two reads per UMI, MIGEC and MiXCR extracted about 57,000 +/- 9,900 unique UMI-labeled TRB cDNA molecules per library. On average, each library contained approximately 40,000 +/- 10,000 functional in-frame TRB CDR3 nucleotide clonotypes without stop codons. After downsampling to 5000 UMI-labeled TRB molecules per sample, diversity metrics such as normalized Shannon-Wiener and Chao1 were calculated in VDJtools. VDJtools was used to calculate clonotype-size-weighted physicochemical properties of the central five CDR3 residues, namely interaction energy, strength, volume and Kidera factor 4. TCRdb reprocessed the reads into one record per CDR3 protein sequence, lacking DNA. It is TCRdb's table, rather than the study itself, that gives the V and J calls and clone size. This sample's table has entries for over 100,000 distinct CDR3 sequences. The ten largest clones represent less than 0.55% of the sample.

A word on this clonotype: The target of this receptor is not known.

The origin of this receptor is a human donor in good health. Some clones in this sample may be carry-over from other donors' samples. Sequencing was carried out using naive CXCR3- CD8+ T cells from blood. The sample's cell subset or site, from its label and the paper: CD45RO-CCR7+CD27+CD95- naive CD8+ T cells lacking CXCR3 (TNR3-).

The CDR3 region: CASSPGGALAGWQETQYF. The sequence links TRBV4-1 to TRBJ2-5; TCRdb gives TRBD2 as the D gene, but with no DNA this cannot be confirmed. From the cysteine through the phenylalanine, the CDR3 covers 18 amino acids. Only the protein is available. CDR1 and CDR2, per the germline V gene, are MGHRA and YSYEKL.